The entry that follows covers one TCR beta chain sequence. Germline values: CDR1 SEHNR, CDR2 FQNEAQ (reference sequence). This CDR3 comprises 16 residues. The junction had 10 bases not matched to a gene; V was cut back by 4 bases and J by 5 bases. The study assigned cohorts using participant-reported clinical history. The source of the sample is a study of blood T cell repertoires in COVID-19. Study context: T cells, B-cell-depleted T cells, or PBMCs provided the cDNA or gDNA that served as material.

Assay used: immunoSEQ multiplex PCR; TCRdb lists only in-frame clones, some missing. The sample holds about 330,000 clones; more than 85% are singletons and the top ten take approximately 18%. This TCR derives from a woman aged 25 to 39 who had recovered from COVID-19. V gene TRBV7-9 combines with J gene TRBJ1-3; TRBD1 matches 8 bases. The sequenced sample consisted of PBMCs or T cells enriched from blood (not recorded which). The CDR3 here is CASSSSGTGLRNTIYF. DNA of the CDR3: TGTGCCAGCAGCTCATCCGGGACAGGCCTAAGAAACACCATATATTTT.